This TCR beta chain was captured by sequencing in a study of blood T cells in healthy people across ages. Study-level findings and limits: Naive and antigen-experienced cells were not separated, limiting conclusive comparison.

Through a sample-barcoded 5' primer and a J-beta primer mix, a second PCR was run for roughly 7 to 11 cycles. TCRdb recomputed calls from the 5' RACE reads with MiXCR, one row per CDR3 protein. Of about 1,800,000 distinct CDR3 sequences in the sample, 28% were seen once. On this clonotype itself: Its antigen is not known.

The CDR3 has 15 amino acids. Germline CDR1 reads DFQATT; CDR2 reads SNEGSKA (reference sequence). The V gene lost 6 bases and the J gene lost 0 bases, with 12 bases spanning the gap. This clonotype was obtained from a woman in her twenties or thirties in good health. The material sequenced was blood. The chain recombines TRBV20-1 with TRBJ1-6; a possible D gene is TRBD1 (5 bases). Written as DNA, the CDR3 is TGCAGTGCCCCTGACACAGGCTCCTATAATTCACCCCTCCACTTT. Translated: CSAPDTGSYNSPLHF.